This TCR beta chain was sequenced in a study of metastatic and nonmetastatic thyroid tumors (dated by TCRdb to the early 2020s). About the investigation overall: Repertoires were compared across peripheral blood and tumor or nodule tissue samples from malignant and benign thyroid patients. What the study reported, not specific to this receptor: TCR beta diversity was reported as significantly higher in malignant tumors than in benign nodules, in both blood and tumor samples.

The table lists this clone with a count of one. The antigen it recognizes is unknown. Base qualities are not at hand, and no much larger clone is one base apart. Weak support is all one read offers. Before undergoing thyroid surgery, none of the patients had been given any kind of treatment. Using T-cell receptor beta sequencing, the study looked back at clinical samples from patients collected from the early 2010s to the late 2010s. Library preparation was by PCR. The listed sequencing device is Illumina HiSeq 4000. High-throughput sequencing was used to profile the CDR3 region of the TCR beta-chain in every patient. The published analysis was carried out like this. A classifier to discriminate distant-metastatic papillary thyroid cancer patients was built from CDR3 differences across clinicopathological groups. The Shannon index was used to measure repertoire diversity, and the Morisita-Horn index was used to measure how similar tumor and blood repertoires were. Through fastp at Q25 and MiXCR, TCRdb rebuilt clones from the public reads, retaining in-frame beta chains. TCRdb, rather than the study authors, made the V and J calls. The table for this sample lists just under 20,000 clones; 37% of them were counted only once. The biggest ten clones account for more than 20% of the sample.

The sequenced sample consisted of tumor tissue. The sequence came from a female donor with papillary thyroid cancer or a benign thyroid nodule (not recorded which). Some clones in this sample may be carry-over from other donors' samples.

The nucleotide sequence reads TGTGCCAGCAGCCCCCGGGACAGGGGCCCTAGCACAGATACGCAGTATTTT. Its product reads: CASSPRDRGPSTDTQYF. The chain uses TRBV11-1 and TRBJ2-3; TRBD1 lines up with 10 middle nucleotides. Trimming removed 5 bases from V and 0 bases from J; the gene matches leave 8 bases unexplained. According to the germline V gene (reference sequence), CDR1 reads SGHAT and CDR2 reads FQDESV. The CDR3 sequence holds 17 residues, the cysteine and phenylalanine included. The CDR3 DNA has 51 bases and is translated from base 1.